This T cell receptor beta chain was sequenced in a study of chemoradiotherapy in HPV16-positive cancers (dated by TCRdb to the early 2020s). A note on the overall study: Functional T-cell assays on cells from two HPV16-positive patients defined candidate HPV-specific T-cell clones and common TCR motifs. The study asked whether T-cell immunity against the HPV oncoproteins E6 and E7 changes during chemoradiotherapy and whether it affects survival. The candidate HPV-specific TCRs and motifs were then tracked in TCR repertoires from around 86 patients with HPV-related cancers.

Summary of the overall study and its limitations: The functional definition of HPV-specific T cells came from only two HPV16-positive patients, and the survival association was reported for HPV16-positive patients. Improved recurrence-free survival in HPV16-positive patients was associated with expansion of HPV-responsive T cells during chemoradiotherapy. Expansion of candidate HPV-specific clones and E7-related TCR motifs was observed in the tumor microenvironment during treatment, whereas no such expansion was observed for non-HPV-specific T cells.

In the germline V gene, CDR1 corresponds to SGHTA and CDR2 to FQGNSA. The germline ends are 15 bases apart after V is trimmed by 6 bases and J by 6 bases. The cysteine opens and the phenylalanine closes a CDR3 of 13 amino acids. Of all the DNA, just the CDR3 is kept, 39 bases in frame from base 1. Comment on this clone: It has no known antigen specificity. No clone much larger than this one lies a single base away; base qualities are absent.

Repertoires were sampled repeatedly over the course of chemoradiotherapy so that clonal expansion in the tumor microenvironment could be followed. The method was the immunoSEQ multiplex PCR assay. Entries here come from immuneACCESS through TCRdb and include only in-frame sequences with V and J called. Some clones fail to appear in such tables; in the studies checked, an unresolved V gene covers under half of the shortfall, and the cause of the remainder is unknown. This sample holds a few thousand clones; 94% were observed only once. The ten biggest clones cover roughly 3.5% of the sample. This specimen was tumor tissue, taken from a patient who underwent chemoradiotherapy. The chain couples TRBV7-2 to TRBJ2-7; the best D guess is TRBD1, with 6 bases matching. The clonotype originates from a human donor with HPV-associated anogenital cancer. For the CDR3, the sequence is CASRRSGVSEQYF. DNA sequence: TGTGCCAGCAGAAGATCAGGGGTAAGCGAGCAGTACTTC.